This is a list of T cell receptor beta chains from one sample in a study of T cell responses to AZD1222 COVID-19 vaccine. Libraries were prepared by immunoSEQ multiplex PCR; TCRdb keeps only in-frame clonotypes and omits some of them. The table includes more than 80,000 clones, 85% to 90% detected once. This material consisted of peripheral blood, taken 28 days after the second AZD1222 dose. The receptor source for this set is an adult who received the AZD1222 COVID-19 vaccine. Each CDR3 is given with its conserved first and last residue. Fields, in order: J gene, D gene, clone size, V gene, CDR3 DNA, CDR3 protein. The D gene is left open where the match is weak. The size entry is marked missing in some rows and otherwise reads once, few, many or a size class.

TRBJ1-5 TRBD1 - TRBV19 TGTGCCAGTGGGACAGATAATCAGCCCCAGCATTTT CASGTDNQPQHF
TRBJ2-1 TRBD2 - TRBV11-3 TGTGCCAGCAGCTTATCGGGGGGGGTCAATGAGCAGTTCTTC CASSLSGGVNEQFF
TRBJ1-2 TRBD1 - TRBV29-1 TGCAGCGTAGTCCGGGACAGGGAGAACTATGGCTACACCTTC CSVVRDRENYGYTF
TRBJ2-7 TRBD2 once TRBV27 TGTGCCAGCAGTTTATCCCCCGGGAGGGCCTACGAGCAGTACTTC CASSLSPGRAYEQYF
TRBJ1-2 - - TRBV29-1 TGCAGCGTTGGTCTACACGGCGGAGCTAACTATGGCTACACCTTC CSVGLHGGANYGYTF
TRBJ1-6 - - TRBV5-5 TGTGCCAGCAGCCCCCCCGGCAGGGGAACCTATAATTCACCCCTCCACTTT CASSPPGRGTYNSPLHF
TRBJ1-1 - - TRBV5-1 TGCGCCAGCAGCTCTCGGGCGGACACTGAAGCTTTCTTT CASSSRADTEAFF
TRBJ2-1 TRBD2 - TRBV7-9 TGTGCCAGCAGCTTAGGGTATCTAGGGACTAGCGCTCACAATGAGCAGTTCTTC CASSLGYLGTSAHNEQFF
TRBJ2-1 TRBD2 - TRBV5-1 TGCGCCAGCAGCCCCCTAGCGGGAGGGCCTCGGAATGAGCAGTTCTTC CASSPLAGGPRNEQFF
TRBJ2-7 - - TRBV7-8 TGTGCCAGCAGCTTACGCCGGGACTGGAAGGTCGAGCAGTACTTC CASSLRRDWKVEQYF
TRBJ1-4 - - TRBV25-1 TGTGCCAGCAGTGAATCAGGAAGGGGAGGTGGGGAAAAACTGTTTTTT CASSESGRGGGEKLFF
TRBJ1-2 - - TRBV30 TGTGCCTGGAGTGTATCCCAGGGGACTAACTATGGCTACACCTTC CAWSVSQGTNYGYTF
TRBJ2-7 - - TRBV5-1 TGCGCCAGCAGCTTTTCAGGGGGGACATACGAGCAGTACTTC CASSFSGGTYEQYF
TRBJ2-7 TRBD2 once TRBV27 TGTGCCAGCAGTTTTCAGCCGACTAGCGGGACATCCTACGAGCAGTACTTC CASSFQPTSGTSYEQYF
TRBJ1-1 - - TRBV7-9 TGTGCCAGCAGCTTAGATCAGGGGTGGCACACTGAAGCTTTCTTT CASSLDQGWHTEAFF
TRBJ1-4 - - TRBV5-1 TGCGCCAGCAGCCCCGGGCCTGATGAAAAACTGTTTTTT CASSPGPDEKLFF
TRBJ2-2 TRBD1 - TRBV5-4 TGTGCCAGTGGGACAGTCTCCACCGGGGAGCTGTTTTTT CASGTVSTGELFF
TRBJ1-6 - - TRBV30 TGTGCCATCACCCGGGTCCAGGGTTCACCCCTCCACTTT CAITRVQGSPLHF
TRBJ2-1 TRBD1 few TRBV29-1 TGCAGCGTTCCGAACCCGGGGACAGGGCCTGGGGGCAATGAGCAGTTCTTC CSVPNPGTGPGGNEQFF
TRBJ1-1 - - TRBV4-1 TGCGCCAGCAGCCAGGAAAGGGGGTACACTGAAGCTTTCTTT CASSQERGYTEAFF
TRBJ2-5 TRBD2 - TRBV6-5 TGTGCCAGCTCAGAACTAGCGGGGGGAAAAGAGACCCAGTACTTC CASSELAGGKETQYF
TRBJ2-5 TRBD2 - TRBV18 TGTGCCAGCTCACCCCCGCGGGGGGCAGGATCTTCGGAGACCCAGTACTTC CASSPPRGAGSSETQYF
TRBJ2-7 - - TRBV30 TGTGCCTGGGCGTCGGGGAAGGGGATCGGCTACGAGCAGTACTTC CAWASGKGIGYEQYF
TRBJ2-2 TRBD1 - TRBV5-1 TGCGCCAGCAGCTTTGGGACAGGGGGATTTTGGAACACCGGGGAGCTGTTTTTT CASSFGTGGFWNTGELFF
TRBJ1-5 - - TRBV19 TGTGCCAGTAGTGGCGGAGGTGGCAATCAGCCCCAGCATTTT CASSGGGGNQPQHF
TRBJ2-7 TRBD1 - TRBV12-3/TRBV12-4 TGTGCCAGCAGGCGGGACAGGTTCTACGAGCAGTACTTC CASRRDRFYEQYF
TRBJ2-2 - - TRBV3-1/TRBV3-2 TGTGCCAGCAGCCAAGAAGGGGCGGGGACCGGGGAGCTGTTTTTT CASSQEGAGTGELFF
TRBJ2-1 TRBD2 - TRBV6-1 TGTGCCAGCAGTGAGGCGGGGGGGCAAGATGAGCAGTTCTTC CASSEAGGQDEQFF